This entry describes one T cell receptor (beta chain). The data originate from a study of glioma-infiltrating T cells after dendritic cell vaccination. On the study more broadly: Patients had newly diagnosed or recurrent glioblastoma and received dendritic cell vaccines. Dendritic cells derived from monocytes and pulsed with autologous tumor lysate formed the vaccine.

The immunoSEQ assay amplified TCRB CDR3 from up to roughly 2 ug DNA. TCRdb's copy holds only in-frame clones and misses some; the assay was immunoSEQ multiplex PCR. The sample lists 65,000 or so clones, more than 75% occurring once. The CDR3 consists of 14 residues. CDR1 and CDR2 (germline): SEHNR, FQNEAQ (reference sequence). V lost 6 bases to trimming and J lost 4 bases, with 15 bases between them. Stated time point: after dendritic cell vaccination, including at tumor progression/relapse. Blood PBMC samples: pre-vaccination, two weeks post third vaccination, and at tumor progression. Source: blood, taken after dendritic cell vaccination. The gene calls are TRBV7-9 and TRBJ2-5, with D tentatively TRBD2 (6 bases). This sequence was found in a human donor with glioblastoma. CDR3 region: CASRGGLSGETQYF. CDR3 nucleotide sequence: TGTGCCAGCAGAGGAGGGTTGAGTGGAGAGACCCAGTACTTC.